This entry features one T cell receptor (beta chain) sequence. Its target is not known. Germline V lookup: CDR1 SGHTA, CDR2 FQGNSA. CDR3 length equals 14 residues. Trimming removed 1 base from V and 6 bases from J, with 13 bases in between. The source of the sample is a study of cytomegalovirus exposure and HLA in healthy donors. PCR amplification relied on 60 Vbeta primers (plus 13 Jbeta primers). TCRdb's table, derived via immunoSEQ multiplex PCR, lists solely in-frame clones and lacks some. The sample carries some 160,000 clones, approximately 81% recorded once. General study points: For most TCR beta V segments, an earlier analysis put the productive rate at about 87% or about 30% of the time.

Material: PBMCs. The rearrangement uses TRBV7-2 and TRBJ2-7, with D perhaps TRBD1 (5 bases). This receptor was obtained from a young man in good health and CMV-seronegative. The CDR3 spells CASSLELGTGEQYF. DNA for the CDR3: TGTGCCAGCAGCTTAGAGCTAGGAACAGGCGAGCAGTACTTC.